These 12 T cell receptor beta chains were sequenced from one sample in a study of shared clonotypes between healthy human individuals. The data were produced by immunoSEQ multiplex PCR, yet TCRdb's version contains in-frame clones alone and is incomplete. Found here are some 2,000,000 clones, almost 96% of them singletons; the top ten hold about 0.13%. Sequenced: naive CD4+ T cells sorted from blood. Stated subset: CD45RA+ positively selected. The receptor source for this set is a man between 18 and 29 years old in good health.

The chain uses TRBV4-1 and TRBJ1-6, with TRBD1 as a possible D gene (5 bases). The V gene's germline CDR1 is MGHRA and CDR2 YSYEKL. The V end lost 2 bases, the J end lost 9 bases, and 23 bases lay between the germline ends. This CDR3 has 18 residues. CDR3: CASSQIPNAGGSVSPLHF. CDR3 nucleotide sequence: TGCGCCAGCAGCCAAATTCCTAACGCGGGGGGTAGTGTTTCACCCCTCCACTTT.

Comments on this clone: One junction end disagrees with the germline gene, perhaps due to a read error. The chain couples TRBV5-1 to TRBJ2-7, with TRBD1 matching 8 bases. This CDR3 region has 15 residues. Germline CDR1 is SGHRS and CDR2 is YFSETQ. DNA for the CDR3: TGCGCCAGCAGCCCGGTACCAGGGGGCTCCTCCGAGCAGTACTTC. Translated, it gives CASSPVPGGSSEQYF.

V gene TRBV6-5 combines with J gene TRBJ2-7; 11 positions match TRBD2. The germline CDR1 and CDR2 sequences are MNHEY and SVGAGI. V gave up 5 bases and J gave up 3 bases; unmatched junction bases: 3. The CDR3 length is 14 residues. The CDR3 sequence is CASSITSGSYEQYF. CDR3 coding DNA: TGTGCCAGCAGTATAACTAGCGGGAGCTACGAGCAGTACTTC.

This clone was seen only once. CDR3 in amino acids: CASSPKQAGEETQYF. For the CDR3, the DNA is TGTGCCAGCAGCCCAAAGCAAGCGGGGGAAGAGACCCAGTACTTC. V usage is TRBV5-4 and J usage is TRBJ2-5; TRBD2 agrees at 8 bases. The V gene's germline CDR1 is SGHNT and CDR2 YYREEE (reference sequence). V shed 4 bases and J 3 bases; nucleotides not matched to a gene: 8. The CDR3 sequence is 15 residues long.

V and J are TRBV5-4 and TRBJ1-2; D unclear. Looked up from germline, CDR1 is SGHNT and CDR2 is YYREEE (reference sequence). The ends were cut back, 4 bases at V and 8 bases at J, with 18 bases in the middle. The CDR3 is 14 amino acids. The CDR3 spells CASSPDGRVRGYTF. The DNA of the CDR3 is TGTGCCAGCAGCCCAGACGGACGGGTACGGGGCTACACCTTC.

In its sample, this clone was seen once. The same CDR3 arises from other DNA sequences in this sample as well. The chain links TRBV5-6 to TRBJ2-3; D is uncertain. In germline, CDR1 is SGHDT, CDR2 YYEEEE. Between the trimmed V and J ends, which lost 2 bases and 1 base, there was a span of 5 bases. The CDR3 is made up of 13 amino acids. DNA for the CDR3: TGTGCCAGCAGCTTCCCAGGCACAGATACGCAGTATTTT. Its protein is CASSFPGTDTQYF. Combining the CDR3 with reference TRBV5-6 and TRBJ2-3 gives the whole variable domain DAGVTQSPTHLIKTRGQQVTLRCSPKSGHDTVSWYQQALGQGPQFIFQYYEEEERQRGNFPDRFSGHQFPNYSSELNVNALLLGDSALYLCASSFPGTDTQYFGPGTRLTVL.

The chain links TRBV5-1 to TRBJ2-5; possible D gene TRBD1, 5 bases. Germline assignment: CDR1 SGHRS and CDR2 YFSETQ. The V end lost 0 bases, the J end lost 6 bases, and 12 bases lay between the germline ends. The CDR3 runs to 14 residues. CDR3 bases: TGCGCCAGCAGCTTGGAGACCAGGGTGCAGACCCAGTACTTC. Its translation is CASSLETRVQTQYF.

The CDR3 nucleotides read TGTGCCAGCAGCTTAGGCGGGCTCTACACAGATACGCAGTATTTT. This translates into CASSLGGLYTDTQYF. The chain uses TRBV7-2 and TRBJ2-3; the D gene is possibly TRBD2 (5 bases). The CDR3 consists of 15 residues. Germline V gives CDR1 SGHTA, CDR2 FQGNSA. Trimming left V 1 base short and J 2 bases short, with 10 bases between.

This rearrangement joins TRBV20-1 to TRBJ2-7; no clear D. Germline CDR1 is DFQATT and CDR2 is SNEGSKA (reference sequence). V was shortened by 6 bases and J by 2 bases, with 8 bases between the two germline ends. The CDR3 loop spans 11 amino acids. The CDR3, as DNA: TGCAGTGCCCTTGGAACCTACGAGCAGTACTTC. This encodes CSALGTYEQYF.

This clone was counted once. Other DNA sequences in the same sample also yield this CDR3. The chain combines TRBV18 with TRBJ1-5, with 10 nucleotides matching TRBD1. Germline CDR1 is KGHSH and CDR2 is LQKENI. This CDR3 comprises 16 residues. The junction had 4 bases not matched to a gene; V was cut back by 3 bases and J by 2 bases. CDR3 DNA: TGTGCCAGCTCACCGGGGGACAGGGGAGGCAATCAGCCCCAGCATTTT. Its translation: CASSPGDRGGNQPQHF.

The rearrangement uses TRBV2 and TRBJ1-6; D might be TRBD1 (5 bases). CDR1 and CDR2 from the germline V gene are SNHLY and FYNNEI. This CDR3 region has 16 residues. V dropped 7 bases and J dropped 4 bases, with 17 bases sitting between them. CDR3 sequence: CASTFGGRQYNSPLHF. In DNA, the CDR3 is TGTGCCAGCACATTCGGGGGTCGACAGTATAATTCACCCCTCCACTTT.

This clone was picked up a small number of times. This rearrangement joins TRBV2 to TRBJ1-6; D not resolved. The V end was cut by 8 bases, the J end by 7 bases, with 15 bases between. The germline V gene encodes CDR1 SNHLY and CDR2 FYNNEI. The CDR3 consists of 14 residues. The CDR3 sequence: CASPGSRPNSPLHF. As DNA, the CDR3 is TGTGCCAGCCCTGGGAGCAGGCCCAATTCACCCCTCCACTTT. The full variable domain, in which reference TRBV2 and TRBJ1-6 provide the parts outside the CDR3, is EPEVTQTPSHQVTQMGQEVILRCVPISNHLYFYWYRQILGQKVEFLVSFYNNEISEKSEIFDDQFSVERPDGSNFTLKIRSTKLEDSAMYFCASPGSRPNSPLHFGNGTRLTVT.